The 18 T cell receptor beta chains listed next were all sequenced from one sample in a study of human T cells and chemical hapten exposure. TCRdb re-derived calls from the RACE reads in MiXCR, one entry per CDR3 protein. The table lists 300,000 to 450,000 distinct CDR3 sequences, 4% to 5.5% of them singletons. Time point denoted: patch test 1, 2 weeks after DPC sensitization. Treatment here: therapeutic diphenylcyclopropenone sensitization with weekly scalp DPC. The sample here was whole blood, taken in connection with sensitization to the hapten diphenylcyclopropenone (DPC). The source of these receptors is a woman aged 45-65 years with alopecia areata. Some clones in this sample may be carry-over from other donors' samples.

This clonotype has more than one count but fewer than ten. V usage is TRBV4-1 and J usage is TRBJ2-3; D unclear. Trimming left V 1 base short and J 3 bases short, with 8 bases between. CDR3 length equals 14 residues. Germline CDR1 and CDR2: MGHRA and YSYEKL. CDR3 in amino acids: CASSQGSATDTQYF. CDR3 sequence (DNA): TGCGCCAGCAGCCAAGGTTCCGCAACAGATACGCAGTATTTT.

The chain joins TRBV9 to TRBJ2-1, with D perhaps TRBD2 (6 bases). The CDR3 length is 15 residues. Germline-derived CDR1 and CDR2 are SGDLS and YYNGEE. V gave up 0 bases and J gave up 4 bases, with 11 bases separating them. This CDR3 is CASSVGLASYNEQFF. As DNA, the CDR3 is TGTGCCAGCAGCGTAGGTCTAGCGAGTTACAATGAGCAGTTCTTC.

The chain joins TRBV21-1 to TRBJ1-2; the table names TRBD1, a call not compared with the DNA. TRBV21-1 is marked as a pseudogene. The CDR3 spans 16 residues. DNA for the CDR3: TGTGCCATTCCCCCGGGACAGGCGATTATTTACTATGTCTACACCTTC. This sequence encodes CAIPPGQAIIYYVYTF.

This rearrangement joins TRBV20-1 to TRBJ2-3, with TRBD2 as a possible D gene (6 bases). The CDR3 has 13 amino acids. Germline V gene data show CDR1 as DFQATT and CDR2 as SNEGSKA (reference sequence). The ends were cut back, 6 bases at V and 1 base at J, with 11 bases in the middle. In nucleotides, the CDR3 is TGCAGTGCCTGGGACTCCCGCACAGATACGCAGTATTTT. Residues: CSAWDSRTDTQYF.

This clonotype was observed at least ten times. This chain connects TRBV28 to TRBJ1-2; no definite D call. Trimming stripped 3 bases from V and 2 bases from J, with 7 bases between. The CDR3 loop spans 13 amino acids. Germline lookup yields CDR1 MDHEN and CDR2 SYDVKM. As DNA, the CDR3 is TGTGCCAGCAGTTTTGGGCCCAACTATGGCTACACCTTC. This sequence encodes CASSFGPNYGYTF.

V is TRBV6-1 and J is TRBJ1-5; 7 nucleotides agree with TRBD1. The CDR3 has 14 amino acids. J lost 3 bases, V lost 4 bases, and 3 bases had no gene match. Germline CDR1 MNHNS, CDR2 SASEGT. The CDR3 nucleotides are TGTGCCAGCAGTGCCGGACAGGTCAATCAGCCCCAGCATTTT. Translated, it gives CASSAGQVNQPQHF.

This clonotype was counted a few times. The chain recombines TRBV3-1 with TRBJ2-7, with D hard to call. The CDR3 is 13 amino acids. V was cut by 1 base and J by 2 bases, with 6 bases left in between. CDR1 and CDR2 from the germline V gene are LGHDT and YNNKEL (reference sequence). The CDR3 is CASSQVKAYEQYF. The CDR3, as DNA: TGTGCCAGCAGCCAAGTTAAAGCCTACGAGCAGTACTTC.

There are many counts of this clonotype. CDR3 sequence reads: CASSGTSGDTQYF. In nucleotides, the CDR3 is TGTGCCAGCAGCGGGACTAGCGGAGATACGCAGTATTTT. The V and J genes are TRBV7-6 and TRBJ2-3; 11 bases map to TRBD2. V lost 5 bases, J lost 5 bases, and 0 bases stayed unmatched. The CDR3 extends over 13 amino acids. CDR1 is SGHVS and CDR2 is FNYEAQ in the germline V gene. The whole variable domain, remainder taken from reference TRBV7-6 and TRBJ2-3, is GAGVSQSPRYKVTKRGQDVALRCDPISGHVSLYWYRQALGQGPEFLTYFNYEAQQDKSGLPNDRFSAERPEGSISTLTIQRTEQRDSAMYRCASSGTSGDTQYFGPGTRLTVL.

The chain employs TRBV20-1 and TRBJ2-3; 9 bases align to TRBD2. CDR1 and CDR2 (germline): DFQATT, SNEGSKA (reference sequence). The CDR3 has 14 residues. Trimming cost V 1 base and J 8 bases; bases outside gene matches: 7. This CDR3 reads CSARGLAGEGTQYF. The DNA for the CDR3 is TGCAGTGCTAGAGGGTTAGCGGGAGAGGGTACGCAGTATTTT.

This rearrangement joins TRBV3-1 to TRBJ1-2, with TRBD1 as a possible D gene (5 bases). The length of the CDR3 is 14 residues. Per germline, CDR1 LGHDT and CDR2 YNNKEL (reference sequence). The V and J ends lost 4 bases and 0 bases respectively, with 9 bases between them. The chain's CDR3 is CASSPLRANYGYTF. CDR3 coding DNA: TGTGCCAGCAGCCCCCTCAGGGCTAACTATGGCTACACCTTC.

This clonotype was found many times. The CDR3 DNA reads as TGCAGTGCTAGAGATCGGGACAGCCTTAGAAACACCATATATTTT. Its protein product is CSARDRDSLRNTIYF. This rearrangement joins TRBV20-1 to TRBJ1-3; 7 positions match TRBD1. The germline V gene has CDR1 DFQATT and CDR2 SNEGSKA (reference sequence). This CDR3 region has 15 residues. After removal of 0 bases from V and 5 bases from J, the junction contained 7 bases not matched to a gene.

This clonotype was picked up many times. CDR3 residues: CASSLAPDRFQPQHF. For the CDR3, the DNA is TGCGCCAGCAGCTTGGCCCCGGACAGATTTCAGCCCCAGCATTTT. The chain recombines TRBV5-1 with TRBJ1-5, with D tentatively TRBD1 (6 bases). The germline V gene has CDR1 SGHRS and CDR2 YFSETQ. The CDR3 has 15 residues. V lost 0 bases to trimming and J lost 6 bases, with 13 bases between them.

This clonotype was counted ten times or more. The chain has TRBV29-1 and TRBJ2-2; D possibly uses TRBD1 or TRBD2 (5 bases each). Germline V gives CDR1 SQVTM, CDR2 ANQGSEA. The CDR3 loop spans 14 amino acids. Trimming took off 7 bases at V and 4 bases at J, with 16 bases between the two ends. Written as DNA, the CDR3 is TGCAGCGGAGGTCGAGAGGGGTTCACCGGGGAGCTGTTTTTT. It yields the protein CSGGREGFTGELFF.

This clonotype has at least ten counts. The V gene is TRBV15, the J gene TRBJ1-2, with a weak D call TRBD1 (5 bases). The V and J ends lost 0 bases and 6 bases respectively, with 8 bases between them. Per germline, CDR1 LNHNV and CDR2 YYDKDF (reference sequence). The length of the CDR3 is 13 residues. CDR3 nucleotides: TGTGCCACCAGCAGAGATTTAGGGGATGGCTACACCTTC. Amino acids: CATSRDLGDGYTF.

This clonotype has at least ten counts. The chain is built from TRBV5-1 and TRBJ1-6; TRBD1 might be the D (6 bases). Trimming took 0 bases from V and 9 from J, leaving 13 bases between them. CDR1 and CDR2 (germline): SGHRS, YFSETQ. The CDR3 has 15 residues. This CDR3 reads CASSLVSGDSSPLHF. The CDR3 DNA is TGCGCCAGCAGCTTGGTGTCAGGGGATAGTTCACCCCTCCACTTT.

This clonotype has at least ten counts. As DNA, the CDR3 is TGTGCTAGTGGTGTCCCGGGACGCTTCTCCTACGAGCAGTACTTC. Translation gives CASGVPGRFSYEQYF. The genes are TRBV12-5 and TRBJ2-7; the D call may be TRBD1 or TRBD2 (5 bases each). CDR1 is LGHNT, CDR2 FRNRAP, per germline. V was shortened by 5 bases and J by 0 bases, with 14 bases between the two germline ends. This CDR3 spans 15 amino acids. Full variable domain (missing parts from reference TRBV12-5 and TRBJ2-7): DARVTQTPRHKVTEMGQEVTMRCQPILGHNTVFWYRQTMMQGLELLAYFRNRAPLDDSGMPKDRFSAEMPDATLATLKIQPSEPRDSAVYFCASGVPGRFSYEQYFGPGTRLTVT.

This clonotype was seen ten or more times. The rearrangement links TRBV10-3 to TRBJ2-5, with 9 bases that match TRBD2. In germline, CDR1 is ENHRY, CDR2 SYGVKD. Trimming cost V 10 bases and J 4 bases; bases outside gene matches: 13. The CDR3 contains 15 residues. CDR3 amino acids: CATESREGRGETQYF. CDR3 DNA sequence: TGTGCCACCGAATCGCGGGAGGGCCGAGGAGAGACCCAGTACTTC.

The table lists this clonotype with a few counts. The chain employs TRBV6-5 and TRBJ2-3; 9 nucleotides align to TRBD2. Germline-derived CDR1 and CDR2 are MNHEY and SVGAGI. V lost 6 bases to trimming and J lost 5 bases; unmatched junction nucleotides: 9. There are 15 residues in the CDR3. The chain's CDR3 is CASRRWRGGRDTQYF. Written as DNA, the CDR3 is TGTGCCAGCAGGAGATGGCGGGGGGGCAGAGATACGCAGTATTTT.